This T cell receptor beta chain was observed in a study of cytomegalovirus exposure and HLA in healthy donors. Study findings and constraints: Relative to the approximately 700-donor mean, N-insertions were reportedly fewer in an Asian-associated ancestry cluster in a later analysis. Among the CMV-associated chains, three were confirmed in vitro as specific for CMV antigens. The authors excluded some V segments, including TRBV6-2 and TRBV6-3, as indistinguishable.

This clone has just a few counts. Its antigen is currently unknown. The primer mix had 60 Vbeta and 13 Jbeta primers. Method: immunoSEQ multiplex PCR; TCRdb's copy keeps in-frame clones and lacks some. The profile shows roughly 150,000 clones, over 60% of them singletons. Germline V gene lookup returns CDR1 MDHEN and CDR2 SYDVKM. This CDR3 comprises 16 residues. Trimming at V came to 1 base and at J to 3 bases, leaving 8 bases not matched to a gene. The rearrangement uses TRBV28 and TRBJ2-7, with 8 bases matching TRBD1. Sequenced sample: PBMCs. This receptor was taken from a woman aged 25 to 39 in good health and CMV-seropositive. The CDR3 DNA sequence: TGTGCCAGCAGTTTATCATCGCCAGGGGGCGTCTACGAGCAGTACTTC. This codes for CASSLSSPGGVYEQYF.